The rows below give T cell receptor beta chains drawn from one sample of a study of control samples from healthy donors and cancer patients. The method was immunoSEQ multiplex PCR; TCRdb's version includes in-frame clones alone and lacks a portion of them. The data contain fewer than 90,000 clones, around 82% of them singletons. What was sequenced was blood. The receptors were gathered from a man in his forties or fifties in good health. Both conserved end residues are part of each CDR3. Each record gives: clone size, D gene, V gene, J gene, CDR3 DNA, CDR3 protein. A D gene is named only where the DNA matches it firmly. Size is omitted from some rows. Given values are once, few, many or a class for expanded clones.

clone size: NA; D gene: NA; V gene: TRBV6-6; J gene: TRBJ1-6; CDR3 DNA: TGTGCCAGCAGAACAGACGTTCGAGGTAATTCACCCCTCCACTTT; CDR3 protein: CASRTDVRGNSPLHF
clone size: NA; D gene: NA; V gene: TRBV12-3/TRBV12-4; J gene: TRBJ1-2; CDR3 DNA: TGTGCCAGCAGTTTGGGAGTATATGGCTACACCTTC; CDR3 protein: CASSLGVYGYTF
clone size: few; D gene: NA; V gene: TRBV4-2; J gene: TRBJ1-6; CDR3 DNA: TGTGCCAGCAGGGTCAACGTCAACCTTGGGAGTAATTCACCCCTCCACTTT; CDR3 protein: CASRVNVNLGSNSPLHF
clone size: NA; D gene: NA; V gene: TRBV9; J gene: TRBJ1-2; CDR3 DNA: TGTGCCAGCAGCGTGGCAGGGCGGGGTGGGGGCTACACCTTC; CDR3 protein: CASSVAGRGGGYTF
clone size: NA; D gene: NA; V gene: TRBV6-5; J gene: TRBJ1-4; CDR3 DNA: TGTGCCAGCAGTTATCGGGTAGCCGAAAAACTGTTTTTT; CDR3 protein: CASSYRVAEKLFF
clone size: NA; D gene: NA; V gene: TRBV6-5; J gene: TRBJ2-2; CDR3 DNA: TGTGCCAGCGGAACAGGGTCGCTCACCGGGGAGCTGTTTTTT; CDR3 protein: CASGTGSLTGELFF
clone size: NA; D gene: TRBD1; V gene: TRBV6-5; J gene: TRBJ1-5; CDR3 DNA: TGTGCCAGCAGTTACCTAGGGGGCTCCGATCAGCCCCAGCATTTT; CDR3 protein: CASSYLGGSDQPQHF
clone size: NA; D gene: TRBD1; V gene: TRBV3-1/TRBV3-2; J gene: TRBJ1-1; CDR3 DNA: TGTGCCAGCAGCCAAGGTTGGACAGGACGGAGGGCTTTCTTT; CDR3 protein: CASSQGWTGRRAFF
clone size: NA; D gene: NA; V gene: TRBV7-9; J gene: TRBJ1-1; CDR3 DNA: TGTGCCAGCAGCTTAGCGCTCTCTCACATGAACACTGAAGCTTTCTTT; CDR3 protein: CASSLALSHMNTEAFF
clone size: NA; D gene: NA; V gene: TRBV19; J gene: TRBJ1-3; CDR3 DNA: TGTGCCAGTAGTATGTCATCCTGGGGAAACACCATATATTTT; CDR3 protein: CASSMSSWGNTIYF
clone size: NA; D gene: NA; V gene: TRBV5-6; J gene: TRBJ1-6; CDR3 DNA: TGTGCCAGCAGCTTGGCGGGAAACACCTCACCCCTCCACTTT; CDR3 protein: CASSLAGNTSPLHF
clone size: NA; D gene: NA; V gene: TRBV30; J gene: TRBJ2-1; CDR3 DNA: TGTGCCTGGAGTTTTAAGAATGAGCAGTTCTTC; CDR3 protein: CAWSFKNEQFF
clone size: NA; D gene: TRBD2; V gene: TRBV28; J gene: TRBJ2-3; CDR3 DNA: TGTGCCAGCAGCTCTCAGGAGGGGCTAGCGGGTGCAGATACGCAGTATTTT; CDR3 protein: CASSSQEGLAGADTQYF
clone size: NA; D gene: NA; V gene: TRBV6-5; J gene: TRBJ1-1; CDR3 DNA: TGTGCCATCGCGGGGGCCGGCACTGAAGCTTTCTTT; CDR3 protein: CAIAGAGTEAFF
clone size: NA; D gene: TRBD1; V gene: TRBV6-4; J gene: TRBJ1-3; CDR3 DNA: TGTGCCAGCAGGGACAGGTCAAACTCGCAATCCTCGGCTGGAAACACCATATATTTT; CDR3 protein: CASRDRSNSQSSAGNTIYF
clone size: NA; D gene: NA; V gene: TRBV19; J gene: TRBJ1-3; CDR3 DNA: TGTGCCAGTACTATCGGATCGAACTCTGGAAACACCATATATTTT; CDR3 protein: CASTIGSNSGNTIYF
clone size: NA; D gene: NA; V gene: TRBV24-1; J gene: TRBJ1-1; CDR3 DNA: TGTGCCACCAGTGAAGATACAGGGATTACTGAAGCTTTCTTT; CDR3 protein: CATSEDTGITEAFF
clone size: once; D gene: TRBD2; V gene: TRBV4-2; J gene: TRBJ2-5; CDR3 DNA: TGTGCCAGCAGCTTACGCGGGGGTCTCCAAGAGACCCAGTACTTC; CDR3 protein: CASSLRGGLQETQYF